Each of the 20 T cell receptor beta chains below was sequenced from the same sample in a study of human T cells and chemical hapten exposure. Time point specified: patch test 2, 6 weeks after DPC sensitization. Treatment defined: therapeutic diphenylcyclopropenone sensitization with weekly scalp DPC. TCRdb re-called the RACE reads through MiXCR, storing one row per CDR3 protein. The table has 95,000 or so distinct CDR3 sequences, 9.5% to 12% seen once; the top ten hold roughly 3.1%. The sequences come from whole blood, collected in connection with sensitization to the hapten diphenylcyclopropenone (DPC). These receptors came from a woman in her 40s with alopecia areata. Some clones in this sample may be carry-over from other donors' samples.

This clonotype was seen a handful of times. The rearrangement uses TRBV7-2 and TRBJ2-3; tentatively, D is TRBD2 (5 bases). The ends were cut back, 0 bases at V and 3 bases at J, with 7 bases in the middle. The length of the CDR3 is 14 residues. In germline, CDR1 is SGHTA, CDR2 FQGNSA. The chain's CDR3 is CASSLAQRTDTQYF. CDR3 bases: TGTGCCAGCAGCTTAGCCCAGCGGACAGATACGCAGTATTTT. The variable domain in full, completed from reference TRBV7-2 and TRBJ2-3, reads GAGVSQSPSNKVTEKGKDVELRCDPISGHTALYWYRQSLGQGLEFLIYFQGNSAPDKSGLPSDRFSAERTGGSVSTLTIQRTQQEDSAVYLCASSLAQRTDTQYFGPGTRLTVL.

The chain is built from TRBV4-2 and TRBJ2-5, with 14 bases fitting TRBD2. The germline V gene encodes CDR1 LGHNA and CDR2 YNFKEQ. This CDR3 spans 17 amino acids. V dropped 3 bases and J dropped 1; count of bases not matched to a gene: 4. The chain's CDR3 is CASSHSGLAGGQETQYF. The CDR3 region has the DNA TGTGCCAGCAGCCACTCCGGACTAGCGGGGGGCCAAGAGACCCAGTACTTC.

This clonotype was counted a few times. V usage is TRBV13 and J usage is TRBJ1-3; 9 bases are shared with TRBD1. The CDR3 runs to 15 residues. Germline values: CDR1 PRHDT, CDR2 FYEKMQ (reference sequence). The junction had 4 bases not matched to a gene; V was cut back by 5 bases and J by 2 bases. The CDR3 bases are TGTGCCAGCAGCCACAGGGGGCTTGCTGGAAACACCATATATTTT. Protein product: CASSHRGLAGNTIYF.

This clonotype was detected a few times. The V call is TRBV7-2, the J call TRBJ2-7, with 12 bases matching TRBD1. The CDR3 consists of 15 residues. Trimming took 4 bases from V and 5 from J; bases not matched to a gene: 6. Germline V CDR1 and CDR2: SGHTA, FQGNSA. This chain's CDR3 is CASSSPGQGAHEQYF. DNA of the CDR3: TGTGCCAGCAGCTCCCCGGGACAGGGGGCCCACGAGCAGTACTTC.

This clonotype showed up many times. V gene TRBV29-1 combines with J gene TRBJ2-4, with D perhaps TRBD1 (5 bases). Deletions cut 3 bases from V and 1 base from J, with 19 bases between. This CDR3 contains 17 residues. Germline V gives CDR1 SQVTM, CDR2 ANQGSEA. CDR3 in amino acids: CSVETRAPSGAKNIQYF. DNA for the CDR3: TGCAGCGTTGAGACCAGGGCCCCTTCTGGCGCCAAAAACATTCAGTACTTC.

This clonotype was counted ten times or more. This chain's CDR3 is CASSLYAAQETQYF. CDR3 in DNA: TGTGCCAGCAGTTTATACGCGGCCCAAGAGACCCAGTACTTC. The chain combines TRBV12-3 or TRBV12-4 with TRBJ2-5, with D unclear. The CDR3 totals 14 residues. The V gene lost 2 bases and the J gene lost 1 base, with 8 bases spanning the gap.

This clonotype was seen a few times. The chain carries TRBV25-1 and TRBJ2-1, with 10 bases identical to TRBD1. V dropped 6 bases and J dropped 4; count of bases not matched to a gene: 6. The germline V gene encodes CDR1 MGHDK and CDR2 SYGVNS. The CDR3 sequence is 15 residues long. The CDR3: CASSKDRGLYNEQFF. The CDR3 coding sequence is TGTGCCAGCAGCAAAGACAGGGGGCTGTACAATGAGCAGTTCTTC.

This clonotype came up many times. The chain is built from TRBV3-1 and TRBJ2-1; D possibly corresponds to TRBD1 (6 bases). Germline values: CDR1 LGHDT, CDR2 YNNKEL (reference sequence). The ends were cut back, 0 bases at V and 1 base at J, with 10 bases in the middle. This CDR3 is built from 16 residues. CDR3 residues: CASSQEVGGSYNEQFF. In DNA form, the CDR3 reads TGTGCCAGCAGCCAAGAAGTAGGGGGTTCCTACAATGAGCAGTTCTTC.

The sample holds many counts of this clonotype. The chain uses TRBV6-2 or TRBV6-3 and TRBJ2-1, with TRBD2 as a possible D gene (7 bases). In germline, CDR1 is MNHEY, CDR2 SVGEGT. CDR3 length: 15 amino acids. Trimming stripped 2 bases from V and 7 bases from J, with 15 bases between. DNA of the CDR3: TGTGCCAGCAGTTACGGGGGGGCCCACATAAATGAGCAGTTCTTC. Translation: CASSYGGAHINEQFF.

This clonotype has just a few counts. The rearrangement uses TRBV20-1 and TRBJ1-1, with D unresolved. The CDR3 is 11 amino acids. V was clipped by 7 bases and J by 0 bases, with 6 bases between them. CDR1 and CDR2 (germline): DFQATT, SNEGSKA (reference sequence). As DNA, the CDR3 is TGCAGTGGAGACCTGAACACTGAAGCTTTCTTT. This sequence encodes CSGDLNTEAFF.

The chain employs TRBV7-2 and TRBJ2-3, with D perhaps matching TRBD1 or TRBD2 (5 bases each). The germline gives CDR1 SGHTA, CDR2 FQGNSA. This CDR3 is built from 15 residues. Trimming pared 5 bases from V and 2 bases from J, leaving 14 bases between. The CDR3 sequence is CASSPGRSLTDTQYF. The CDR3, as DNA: TGTGCCAGCAGCCCGGGACGGAGCCTCACAGATACGCAGTATTTT.

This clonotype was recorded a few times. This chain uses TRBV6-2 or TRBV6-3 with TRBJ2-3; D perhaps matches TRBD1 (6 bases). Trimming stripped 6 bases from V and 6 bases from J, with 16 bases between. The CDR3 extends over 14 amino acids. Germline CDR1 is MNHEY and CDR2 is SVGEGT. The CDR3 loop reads CASSSGQIRDTQYF. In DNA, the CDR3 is TGTGCCAGCAGCAGCGGACAGATTAGGGATACGCAGTATTTT.

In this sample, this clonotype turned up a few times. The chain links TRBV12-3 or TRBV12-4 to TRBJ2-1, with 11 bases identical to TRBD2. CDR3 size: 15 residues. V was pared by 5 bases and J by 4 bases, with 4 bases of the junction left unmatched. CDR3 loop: CASSPLAGVYNEQFF. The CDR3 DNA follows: TGTGCCAGCAGTCCACTAGCGGGGGTTTACAATGAGCAGTTCTTC.

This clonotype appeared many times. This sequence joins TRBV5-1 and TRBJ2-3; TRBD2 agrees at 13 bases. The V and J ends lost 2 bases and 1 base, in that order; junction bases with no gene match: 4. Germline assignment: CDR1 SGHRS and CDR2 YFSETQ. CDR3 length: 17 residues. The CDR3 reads CASSFRLAGGGTDTQYF. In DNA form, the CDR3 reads TGCGCCAGCAGCTTCCGACTAGCGGGAGGTGGCACAGATACGCAGTATTTT.

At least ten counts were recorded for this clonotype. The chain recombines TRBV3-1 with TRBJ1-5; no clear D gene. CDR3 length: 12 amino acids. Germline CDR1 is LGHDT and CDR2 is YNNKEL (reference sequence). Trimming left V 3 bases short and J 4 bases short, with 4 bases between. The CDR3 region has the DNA TGTGCCAGCAGCCACCCGAATCAGCCCCAGCATTTT. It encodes CASSHPNQPQHF.

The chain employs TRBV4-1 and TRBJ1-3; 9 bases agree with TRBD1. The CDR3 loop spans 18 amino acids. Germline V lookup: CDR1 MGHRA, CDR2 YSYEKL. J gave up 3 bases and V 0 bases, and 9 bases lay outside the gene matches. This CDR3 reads CASSQEDPGTGFGNTIYF. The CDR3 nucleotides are TGCGCCAGCAGCCAAGAGGACCCTGGGACAGGGTTTGGAAACACCATATATTTT.

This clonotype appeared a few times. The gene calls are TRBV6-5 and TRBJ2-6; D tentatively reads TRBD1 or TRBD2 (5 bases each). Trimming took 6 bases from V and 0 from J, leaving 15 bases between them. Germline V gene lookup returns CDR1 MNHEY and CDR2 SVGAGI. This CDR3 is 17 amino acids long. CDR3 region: CASRLRGHTSGANVLTF. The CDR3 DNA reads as TGTGCCAGCAGACTTCGGGGCCATACCTCTGGGGCCAACGTCCTGACTTTC.

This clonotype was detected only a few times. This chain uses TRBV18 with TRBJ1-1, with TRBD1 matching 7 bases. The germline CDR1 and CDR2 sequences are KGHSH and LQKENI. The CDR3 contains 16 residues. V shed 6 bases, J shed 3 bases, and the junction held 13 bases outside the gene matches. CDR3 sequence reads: CASSPRQGGSYTEAFF. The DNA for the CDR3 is TGTGCCAGCTCCCCCAGGCAGGGGGGGTCCTACACTGAAGCTTTCTTT.

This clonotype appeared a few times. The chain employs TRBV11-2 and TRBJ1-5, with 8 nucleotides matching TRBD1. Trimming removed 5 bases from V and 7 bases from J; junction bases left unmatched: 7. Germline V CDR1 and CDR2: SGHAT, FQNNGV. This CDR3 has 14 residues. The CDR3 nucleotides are TGTGCCAGCAGCCCACTACAGGGGGAACAGCCCCAGCATTTT. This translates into CASSPLQGEQPQHF. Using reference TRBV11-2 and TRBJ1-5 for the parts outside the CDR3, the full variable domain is EAGVAQSPRYKIIEKRQSVAFWCNPISGHATLYWYQQILGQGPKLLIQFQNNGVVDDSQLPKDRFSAERLKGVDSTLKIQPAKLEDSAVYLCASSPLQGEQPQHFGDGTRLSIL.

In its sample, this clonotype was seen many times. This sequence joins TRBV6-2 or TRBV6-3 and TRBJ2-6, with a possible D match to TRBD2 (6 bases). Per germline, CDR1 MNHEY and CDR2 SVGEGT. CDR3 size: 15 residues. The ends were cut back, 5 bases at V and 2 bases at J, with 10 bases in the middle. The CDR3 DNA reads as TGTGCCAGCAGTCCAACGGGGGCTGGGGCCAACGTCCTGACTTTC. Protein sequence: CASSPTGAGANVLTF.